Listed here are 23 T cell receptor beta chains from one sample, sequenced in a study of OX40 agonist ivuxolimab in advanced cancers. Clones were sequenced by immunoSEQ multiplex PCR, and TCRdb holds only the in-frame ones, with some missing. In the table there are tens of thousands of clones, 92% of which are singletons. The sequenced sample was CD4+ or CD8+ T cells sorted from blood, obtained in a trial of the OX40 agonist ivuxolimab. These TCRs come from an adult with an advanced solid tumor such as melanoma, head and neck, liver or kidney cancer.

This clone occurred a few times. CDR3 in amino acids: CASSPDVDGIYEQYF. Here the CDR3 DNA reads TGTGCCAGCAGCCCAGACGTCGACGGAATCTACGAGCAGTACTTC. The genes are TRBV9 and TRBJ2-7; D is unresolved. The CDR3 loop spans 15 amino acids. CDR1 and CDR2 (germline): SGDLS, YYNGEE. V lost 4 bases, J lost 3 bases, and 17 bases lay in between.

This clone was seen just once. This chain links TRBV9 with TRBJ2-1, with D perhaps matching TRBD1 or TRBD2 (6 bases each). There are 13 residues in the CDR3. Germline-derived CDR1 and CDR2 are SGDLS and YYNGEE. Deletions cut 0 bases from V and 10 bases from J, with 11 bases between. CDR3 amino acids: CASSVGSGQEQFF. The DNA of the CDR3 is TGTGCCAGCAGCGTAGGTAGCGGACAGGAGCAGTTCTTC.

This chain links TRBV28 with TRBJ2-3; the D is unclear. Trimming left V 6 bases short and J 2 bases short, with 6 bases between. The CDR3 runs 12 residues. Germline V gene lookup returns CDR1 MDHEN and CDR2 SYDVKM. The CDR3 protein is CASSPDTDTQYF. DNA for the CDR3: TGTGCCAGCAGCCCTGACACAGATACGCAGTATTTT.

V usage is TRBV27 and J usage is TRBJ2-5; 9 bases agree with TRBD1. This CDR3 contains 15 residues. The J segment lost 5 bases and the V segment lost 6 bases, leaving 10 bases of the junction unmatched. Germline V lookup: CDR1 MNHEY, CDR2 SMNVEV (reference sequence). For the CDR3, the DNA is TGTGCCAGCAGCCGACGGGACAGGGCCTCCGAGACCCAGTACTTC. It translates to CASSRRDRASETQYF.

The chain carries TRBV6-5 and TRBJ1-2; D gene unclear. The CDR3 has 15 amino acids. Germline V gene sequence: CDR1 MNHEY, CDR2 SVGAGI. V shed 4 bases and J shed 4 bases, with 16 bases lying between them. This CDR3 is CASSFRSYSRYGYTF. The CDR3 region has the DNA TGTGCCAGCAGTTTTCGGTCCTACTCGCGCTATGGCTACACCTTC.

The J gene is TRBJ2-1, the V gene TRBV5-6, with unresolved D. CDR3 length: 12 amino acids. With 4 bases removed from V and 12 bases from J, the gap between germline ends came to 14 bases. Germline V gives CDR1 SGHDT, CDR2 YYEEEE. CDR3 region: CASSQELDGQFF. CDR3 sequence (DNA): TGTGCCAGCAGCCAGGAACTTGATGGGCAGTTCTTC. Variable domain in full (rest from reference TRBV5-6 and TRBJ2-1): DAGVTQSPTHLIKTRGQQVTLRCSPKSGHDTVSWYQQALGQGPQFIFQYYEEEERQRGNFPDRFSGHQFPNYSSELNVNALLLGDSALYLCASSQELDGQFFGPGTRLTVL.

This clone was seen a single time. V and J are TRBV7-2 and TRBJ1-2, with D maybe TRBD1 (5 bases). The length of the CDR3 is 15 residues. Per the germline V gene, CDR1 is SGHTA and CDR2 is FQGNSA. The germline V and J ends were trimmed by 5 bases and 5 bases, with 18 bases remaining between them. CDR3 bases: TGTGCCAGCAGCACGGGACCCATAACGGTTTATGGCTACACCTTC. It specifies CASSTGPITVYGYTF.

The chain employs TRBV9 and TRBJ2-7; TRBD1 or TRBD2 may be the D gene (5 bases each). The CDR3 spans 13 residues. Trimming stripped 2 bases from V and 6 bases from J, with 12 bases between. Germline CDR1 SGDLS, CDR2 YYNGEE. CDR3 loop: CASSVGGVGEQYF. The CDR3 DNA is TGTGCCAGCAGCGTTGGGGGAGTGGGCGAGCAGTACTTC.

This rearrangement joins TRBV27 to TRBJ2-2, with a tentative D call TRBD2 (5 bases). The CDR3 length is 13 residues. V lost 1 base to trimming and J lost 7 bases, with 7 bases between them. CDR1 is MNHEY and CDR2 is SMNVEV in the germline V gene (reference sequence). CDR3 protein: CASSLFEGGELFF. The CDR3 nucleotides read TGTGCCAGCAGTTTATTTGAGGGCGGGGAGCTGTTTTTT.

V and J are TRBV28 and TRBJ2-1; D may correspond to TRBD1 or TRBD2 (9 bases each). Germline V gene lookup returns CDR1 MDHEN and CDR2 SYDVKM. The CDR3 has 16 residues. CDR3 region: CATRLAGQGYNNEQFF. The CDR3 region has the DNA TGTGCTACCCGGCTAGCGGGACAGGGCTACAATAATGAGCAGTTCTTC.

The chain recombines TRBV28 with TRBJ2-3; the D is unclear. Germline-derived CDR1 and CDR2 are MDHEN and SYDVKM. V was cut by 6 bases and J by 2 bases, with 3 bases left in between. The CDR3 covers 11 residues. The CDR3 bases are TGTGCCAGCAGAAACACAGATACGCAGTATTTT. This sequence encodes CASRNTDTQYF.

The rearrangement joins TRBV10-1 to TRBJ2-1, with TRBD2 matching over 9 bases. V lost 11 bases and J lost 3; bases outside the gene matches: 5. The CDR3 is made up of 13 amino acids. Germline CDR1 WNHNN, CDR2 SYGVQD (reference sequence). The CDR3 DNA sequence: TGCGCCTCCGGGACTAGCATCTACAATGAGCAGTTCTTC. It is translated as CASGTSIYNEQFF.

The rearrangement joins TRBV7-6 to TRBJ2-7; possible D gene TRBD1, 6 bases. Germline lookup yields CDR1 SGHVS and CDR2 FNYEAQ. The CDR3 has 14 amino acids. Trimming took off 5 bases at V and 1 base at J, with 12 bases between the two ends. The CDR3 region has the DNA TGTGCCAGCAGCCCCGGACAGTATTCCTACGAGCAGTACTTC. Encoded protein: CASSPGQYSYEQYF.

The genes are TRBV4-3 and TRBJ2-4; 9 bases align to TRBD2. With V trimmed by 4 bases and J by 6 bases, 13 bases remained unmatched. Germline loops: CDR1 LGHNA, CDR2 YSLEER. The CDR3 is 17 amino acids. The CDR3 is CASSPLISGRVGNIQYF. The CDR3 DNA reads TGCGCCAGCAGCCCTTTGATTAGCGGGAGAGTCGGAAACATTCAGTACTTC.

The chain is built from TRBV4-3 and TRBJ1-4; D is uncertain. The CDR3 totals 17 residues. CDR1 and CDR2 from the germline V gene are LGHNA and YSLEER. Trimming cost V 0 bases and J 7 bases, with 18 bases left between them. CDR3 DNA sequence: TGCGCCAGCAGCCAAGAAGGGTATGGGTTGATGGGTGAAAAACTGTTTTTT. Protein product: CASSQEGYGLMGEKLFF.

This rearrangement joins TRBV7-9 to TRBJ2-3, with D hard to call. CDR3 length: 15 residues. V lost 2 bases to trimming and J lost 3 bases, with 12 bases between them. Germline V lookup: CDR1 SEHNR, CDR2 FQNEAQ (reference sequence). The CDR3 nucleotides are TGTGCCAGCAGCTTAAGGCAGGCGACGACAGATACGCAGTATTTT. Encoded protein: CASSLRQATTDTQYF.

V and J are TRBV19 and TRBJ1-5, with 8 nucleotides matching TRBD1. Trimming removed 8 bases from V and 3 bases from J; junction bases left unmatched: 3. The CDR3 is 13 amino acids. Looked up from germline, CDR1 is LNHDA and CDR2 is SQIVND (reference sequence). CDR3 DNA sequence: TGTGCCAGTTCGGACAGGGACAATCAGCCCCAGCATTTT. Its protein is CASSDRDNQPQHF.

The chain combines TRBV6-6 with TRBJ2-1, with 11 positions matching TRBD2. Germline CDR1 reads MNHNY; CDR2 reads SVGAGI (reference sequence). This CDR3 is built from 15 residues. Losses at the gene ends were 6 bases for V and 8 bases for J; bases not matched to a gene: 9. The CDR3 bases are TGTGCCAGCAGAAGACTAGCGGGATGGGCCGATGAGCAGTTCTTC. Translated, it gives CASRRLAGWADEQFF.

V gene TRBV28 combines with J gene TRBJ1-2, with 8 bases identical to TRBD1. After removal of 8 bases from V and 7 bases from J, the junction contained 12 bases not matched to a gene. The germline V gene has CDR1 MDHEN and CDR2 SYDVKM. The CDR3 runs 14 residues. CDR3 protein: CASGGQGHYSGYTF. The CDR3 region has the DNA TGTGCCAGCGGCGGACAGGGCCATTATAGTGGCTACACCTTC.

CDR3 nucleotides: TGTGCCAGCAGCTCCTTAACGGATCAGCCCCAGCATTTT. Protein sequence: CASSSLTDQPQHF. The rearrangement joins TRBV5-6 to TRBJ1-5; D is unclear. Germline V CDR1 and CDR2: SGHDT, YYEEEE. V was pared by 3 bases and J by 5 bases, with 9 bases between. This CDR3 spans 13 amino acids.

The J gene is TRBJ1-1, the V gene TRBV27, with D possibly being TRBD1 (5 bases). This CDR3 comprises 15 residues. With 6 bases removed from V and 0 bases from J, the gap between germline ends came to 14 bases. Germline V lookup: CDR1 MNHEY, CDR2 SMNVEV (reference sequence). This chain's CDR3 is CASRLYGGVNTEAFF. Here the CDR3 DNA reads TGTGCCAGCAGACTCTACGGGGGGGTGAACACTGAAGCTTTCTTT.

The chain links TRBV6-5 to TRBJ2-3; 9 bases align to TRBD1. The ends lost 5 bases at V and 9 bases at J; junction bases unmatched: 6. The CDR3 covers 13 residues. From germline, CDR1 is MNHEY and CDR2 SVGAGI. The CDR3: CASSIFGQGTQYF. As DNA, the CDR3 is TGTGCCAGCAGTATTTTCGGACAGGGGACGCAGTATTTT.

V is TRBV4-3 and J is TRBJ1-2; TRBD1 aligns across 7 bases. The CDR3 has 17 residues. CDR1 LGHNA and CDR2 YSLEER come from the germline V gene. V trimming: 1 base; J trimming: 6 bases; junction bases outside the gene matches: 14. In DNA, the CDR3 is TGCGCCAGCAGCCAAGCTTCTAAAAGTACAGGGGAAGATGGCTACACCTTC. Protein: CASSQASKSTGEDGYTF.